The 26 T cell receptor beta chains below were found in one sample sequenced in a study of shared T cell receptors in the human thymus. Produced via immunoSEQ multiplex PCR; TCRdb's table is partial and in-frame only. In the table there are more than 300,000 clones, approximately 95% of which are singletons. Source material: thymocytes. The receptors come from a human donor.

The gene calls are TRBV4-1 and TRBJ2-7, with 7 bases aligning to TRBD2. The CDR3 covers 17 residues. The V gene's germline CDR1 is MGHRA and CDR2 YSYEKL. Trimming removed 4 bases from V and 3 bases from J; junction bases left unmatched: 15. This CDR3 is CASSPFRLAEGVYEQYF. The CDR3 region has the DNA TGCGCCAGCAGCCCCTTTCGCCTAGCGGAAGGGGTCTACGAGCAGTACTTC.

This chain uses TRBV11-2 with TRBJ2-1; a possible D gene is TRBD2 (7 bases). Germline V CDR1 and CDR2: SGHAT, FQNNGV. Trimming took off 3 bases at V and 5 bases at J, with 20 bases between the two ends. This CDR3 is 17 amino acids long. The CDR3: CASSLVPFGGADNEQFF. CDR3 DNA: TGTGCCAGCAGCTTGGTCCCATTTGGGGGGGCAGACAATGAGCAGTTCTTC.

V and J are TRBV9 and TRBJ2-1; 8 bases fit TRBD2. Germline assignment: CDR1 SGDLS and CDR2 YYNGEE. With 0 bases clipped from V and 8 bases from J, the junction kept 10 bases outside the gene matches. The CDR3 totals 16 residues. The CDR3 DNA is TGTGCCAGCAGCGTAGCTCGGGTCGGGAGGGCCGATGAGCAGTTCTTC. Its protein is CASSVARVGRADEQFF. Full variable domain (rest looked up from reference TRBV9 and TRBJ2-1): DSGVTQTPKHLITATGQRVTLRCSPRSGDLSVYWYQQSLDQGLQFLIQYYNGEERAKGNILERFSAQQFPDLHSELNLSSLELGDSALYFCASSVARVGRADEQFFGPGTRLTVL.

The chain has TRBV5-4 and TRBJ2-7, with D perhaps TRBD2 (6 bases). Trimming took 1 base from V and 1 from J, leaving 15 bases between them. Germline V gene sequence: CDR1 SGHNT, CDR2 YYREEE (reference sequence). CDR3 length: 16 residues. The CDR3: CASSLRTGTLSYEQYF. Here the CDR3 DNA reads TGTGCCAGCAGCTTGAGAACCGGGACTCTATCCTACGAGCAGTACTTC.

The V and J genes are TRBV2 and TRBJ2-2; 8 bases are a match to TRBD2. This CDR3 region has 18 residues. Trimming removed 3 bases from V and 0 bases from J; junction bases left unmatched: 9. The germline V gene encodes CDR1 SNHLY and CDR2 FYNNEI. The CDR3 region has the DNA TGTGCCAGCAGTGAGTCGGCGGGAGGAACCACGAACACCGGGGAGCTGTTTTTT. It codes for CASSESAGGTTNTGELFF. Using reference TRBV2 and TRBJ2-2 for the parts outside the CDR3, the full variable domain is EPEVTQTPSHQVTQMGQEVILRCVPISNHLYFYWYRQILGQKVEFLVSFYNNEISEKSEIFDDQFSVERPDGSNFTLKIRSTKLEDSAMYFCASSESAGGTTNTGELFFGEGSRLTVL.

The chain recombines TRBV30 with TRBJ2-1; TRBD2 agrees at 10 bases. V was pared by 3 bases and J by 6 bases, with 5 bases of the junction left unmatched. This CDR3 region has 14 residues. The germline gives CDR1 GTSNPN, CDR2 SVGIG (reference sequence). Here the CDR3 reads CAWRPGLAVNEQFF. For the CDR3, the DNA is TGTGCCTGGAGACCCGGACTAGCGGTCAATGAGCAGTTCTTC. Together with reference TRBV30 and TRBJ2-1, the CDR3 gives the full variable domain: SQTIHQWPATLVQPVGSPLSLECTVEGTSNPNLYWYRQAAGRGLQLLFYSVGIGQISSEVPQNLSASRPQDRQFILSSKKLLLSDSGFYLCAWRPGLAVNEQFFGPGTRLTVL.

The V gene is TRBV5-1, the J gene TRBJ2-1, with TRBD2 matching over 11 bases. Germline V gene sequence: CDR1 SGHRS, CDR2 YFSETQ. J gave up 7 bases and V 7 bases, and 10 bases lay outside the gene matches. The CDR3 runs to 15 residues. The CDR3 DNA is TGCGCCAGCGGAAAAACTAGCGGGAGTCAAAATGAGCAGTTCTTC. Translated, it gives CASGKTSGSQNEQFF.

The chain employs TRBV6-5 and TRBJ1-1; D gene uncertain. Trimming cost V 7 bases and J 1 base, with 13 bases left between them. The CDR3 sequence is 14 residues long. Per germline, CDR1 MNHEY and CDR2 SVGAGI. The CDR3 DNA reads TGTGCCAGCACCCCGTTGGGGTCGAACACTGAAGCTTTCTTT. Protein product: CASTPLGSNTEAFF.

The CDR3 spells CASQGSGFYEQYF. As DNA, the CDR3 is TGTGCCAGCCAAGGGAGTGGTTTCTACGAGCAGTACTTC. The chain couples TRBV6-5 to TRBJ2-7; D perhaps matches TRBD2 (5 bases). CDR3 length: 13 residues. Trimming shortened V by 8 bases and J by 3 bases, and 14 bases separated the two germline ends. Germline V lookup: CDR1 MNHEY, CDR2 SVGAGI.

The chain employs TRBV19 and TRBJ2-6; no reliable D call. The CDR3 is 16 amino acids. V was shortened by 1 base and J by 2 bases, with 9 bases between the two germline ends. The germline V gene has CDR1 LNHDA and CDR2 SQIVND (reference sequence). The CDR3 protein is CASSIAGLPGANVLTF. In DNA form, the CDR3 reads TGTGCCAGTAGTATAGCCGGGCTGCCTGGGGCCAACGTCCTGACTTTC.

The chain carries TRBV18 and TRBJ2-7; 7 nucleotides align to TRBD1. CDR1 and CDR2 (germline): KGHSH, LQKENI. The ends lost 0 bases at V and 0 bases at J; junction bases unmatched: 2. There are 15 residues in the CDR3. CDR3 amino acids: CASSPPTGSSYEQYF. CDR3 coding DNA: TGTGCCAGCTCACCACCGACAGGGAGCTCCTACGAGCAGTACTTC.

This rearrangement joins TRBV7-8 to TRBJ2-1, with 7 nucleotides matching TRBD2. Germline-derived CDR1 and CDR2 are SGHVS and FQNEAQ. The CDR3 totals 19 residues. V shed 2 bases and J 8 bases; nucleotides not matched to a gene: 21. The CDR3 nucleotides read TGTGCCAGCAGCTTAAGAGGGACTACCCGGGAGGCCAGGCAGGATGAGCAGTTCTTC. Protein sequence: CASSLRGTTREARQDEQFF.

This chain links TRBV6-4 with TRBJ2-5; 9 bases map to TRBD2. The CDR3 sequence is 13 residues long. V lost 5 bases and J lost 8; bases outside the gene matches: 6. CDR1 and CDR2 (germline): MRHNA, SNTAGT. This CDR3 reads CASSRLAGKTQYF. As DNA, the CDR3 is TGTGCCAGCAGTAGGCTAGCGGGAAAAACCCAGTACTTC.

V gene TRBV6-4 combines with J gene TRBJ2-4, with 11 bases matching TRBD2. Germline V gives CDR1 MRHNA, CDR2 SNTAGT. CDR3 length: 19 residues. The V and J ends lost 9 bases and 1 base, in that order; junction bases with no gene match: 17. CDR3 region: CARPWRGLAVGRAKNIQYF. The CDR3 DNA reads as TGTGCCAGACCCTGGCGGGGACTAGCGGTGGGGCGGGCCAAAAACATTCAGTACTTC.

The V call is TRBV6-5, the J call TRBJ2-7; 12 bases are shared with TRBD1. V shed 2 bases and J 5 bases; nucleotides not matched to a gene: 4. Per the germline V gene, CDR1 is MNHEY and CDR2 is SVGAGI. The CDR3 loop spans 15 amino acids. The DNA for the CDR3 is TGTGCCAGCAGTTACCCGGGACAGGGGGCCCACGAGCAGTACTTC. Amino acids: CASSYPGQGAHEQYF.

The V call is TRBV4-1, the J call TRBJ2-3; 8 bases line up with TRBD2. CDR3 size: 17 residues. CDR1 is MGHRA, CDR2 YSYEKL, per germline. Germline trimming cut 1 base from V and 3 bases from J; bases unmatched to any gene: 9. The CDR3 DNA follows: TGCGCCAGCAGCCAAGGGATCGGGACTAGGAGGACAGATACGCAGTATTTT. This gives the protein CASSQGIGTRRTDTQYF.

The chain couples TRBV18 to TRBJ2-7, with 14 nucleotides matching TRBD2. Trimming removed 3 bases from V and 0 bases from J; junction bases left unmatched: 10. Germline assignment: CDR1 KGHSH and CDR2 LQKENI. The CDR3 consists of 19 residues. The CDR3 sequence is CASSPRLAGGNGSSYEQYF. The CDR3 DNA reads TGTGCCAGCTCACCCCGACTAGCGGGAGGGAATGGGAGCTCCTACGAGCAGTACTTC.

The chain links TRBV19 to TRBJ1-1; D not certain. This CDR3 has 11 residues. Germline V gene sequence: CDR1 LNHDA, CDR2 SQIVND (reference sequence). Trimming cost V 9 bases and J 7 bases, with 12 bases left between them. The DNA for the CDR3 is TGTGCCAGCCAAAGGGATAGTGAAGCTTTCTTT. Residues: CASQRDSEAFF.

In DNA, the CDR3 is TGTGCCAGCAGCTTAAGGGCGGGGGTCTACAATGAGCAGTTCTTC. As protein: CASSLRAGVYNEQFF. The V and J genes are TRBV7-8 and TRBJ2-1; 7 nucleotides match TRBD2. This CDR3 region has 15 residues. V trimming: 2 bases; J trimming: 3 bases; junction bases outside the gene matches: 4. Germline V lookup: CDR1 SGHVS, CDR2 FQNEAQ.

The rearrangement joins TRBV4-3 to TRBJ1-2; D gene uncertain. The CDR3 length is 16 residues. V was pared by 0 bases and J by 4 bases, with 15 bases between. Germline CDR1 and CDR2: LGHNA and YSLEER. CDR3: CASSQDPLEDVYGYTF. The CDR3, as DNA: TGCGCCAGCAGCCAAGATCCCCTCGAGGACGTCTATGGCTACACCTTC.

This chain connects TRBV18 to TRBJ1-4; D is perhaps TRBD1 (5 bases). The CDR3 has 16 amino acids. V was trimmed by 6 bases and J by 0 bases, leaving 14 bases between them. Germline loops: CDR1 KGHSH, CDR2 LQKENI. In DNA form, the CDR3 reads TGTGCCAGCTCCCCTCAGACAGCTGCAACTAATGAAAAACTGTTTTTT. Protein product: CASSPQTAATNEKLFF.

This chain links TRBV19 with TRBJ2-7; 12 nucleotides agree with TRBD2. After removal of 4 bases from V and 4 bases from J, the junction contained 11 bases not matched to a gene. The CDR3 contains 17 residues. The germline gives CDR1 LNHDA, CDR2 SQIVND (reference sequence). The CDR3 spells CASSTRLAGAAPYEQYF. For the CDR3, the DNA is TGTGCCAGTAGTACCCGACTAGCGGGGGCGGCACCTTACGAGCAGTACTTC.

The CDR3 coding sequence is TGCGCCAGCAGCTTGTGGGGACAGGCACCTGAAGCTTTCTTT. It is translated as CASSLWGQAPEAFF. The chain joins TRBV5-1 to TRBJ1-1; 8 bases are shared with TRBD1. With V trimmed by 1 base and J by 6 bases, 5 bases remained unmatched. CDR3 length: 14 amino acids. Germline V gene data show CDR1 as SGHRS and CDR2 as YFSETQ.

This clone was observed once. The CDR3 sequence: CASTQSGTDWEKLFF. In DNA, the CDR3 is TGTGCCAGTACCCAATCCGGGACGGACTGGGAAAAACTGTTTTTT. This chain connects TRBV19 to TRBJ1-4, with D perhaps TRBD1 (5 bases). The germline V gene encodes CDR1 LNHDA and CDR2 SQIVND (reference sequence). The CDR3 runs 15 residues. The V end lost 7 bases, the J end lost 8 bases, and 20 bases lay between the germline ends.

V is TRBV27 and J is TRBJ2-1, with 7 bases matching TRBD2. Germline CDR1 and CDR2: MNHEY and SMNVEV (reference sequence). With V trimmed by 6 bases and J by 13 bases, 12 bases remained unmatched. The CDR3 length is 13 residues. This chain's CDR3 is CASSPKASSGQFF. As DNA, the CDR3 is TGTGCCAGCAGCCCTAAGGCTTCTAGCGGCCAGTTCTTC.

The rearrangement links TRBV11-3 to TRBJ2-7, with D unresolved. CDR3 length: 9 residues. In germline, CDR1 is SGHNT, CDR2 YENEEA. Trimming removed 5 bases from V and 12 bases from J, with 8 bases in between. CDR3 region: CASSHYRYF. The CDR3 coding sequence is TGTGCCAGCAGCCATTACAGGTACTTC.